The sequence of this T cell receptor beta chain was determined in a study of blood T cell repertoires in COVID-19. Generated by immunoSEQ multiplex PCR, the TCRdb table keeps only in-frame clones and is missing some. The sample includes about 170,000 clones, around four fifths of them seen just once. Losses at the gene ends were 6 bases for V and 7 bases for J; bases not matched to a gene: 10. Looked up from germline, CDR1 is SGHKS and CDR2 is YYEKEE (reference sequence). The CDR3 spans 15 residues. Sequencing used peripheral blood. The rearrangement uses TRBV5-5 and TRBJ1-4, with 9 bases identical to TRBD1. The origin of this receptor is a woman of 80 years or more with COVID-19, enrolled during active disease. The CDR3 spells CASTLGGQGAEKLFF. Here the CDR3 DNA reads TGTGCCAGCACCCTAGGGGGACAGGGAGCTGAAAAACTGTTTTTT. The whole variable domain, filled in from reference TRBV5-5 and TRBJ1-4, reads DAGVTQSPTHLIKTRGQQVTLRCSPISGHKSVSWYQQVLGQGPQFIFQYYEKEERGRGNFPDRFSARQFPNYSSELNVNALLLGDSALYLCASTLGGQGAEKLFFGSGTQLSVL.